The 9 T cell receptor beta chains below were found in one sample sequenced in a study of T cell changes during pregnancy in multiple sclerosis (dated by TCRdb to between 2018 and 2020). Receptor amplification or capture employed the immunoSEQ multiplex PCR assay. TCRdb limited this immuneACCESS table to in-frame rearrangements with V and J called. A share of clones is missing; checked studies link under half to unresolved V genes, and the rest is unexplained. The sample has tens of thousands of clones on record, more than 85% of them singletons. The top ten hold under 0.5% of the sample. The starting material was CD4+ T cells from peripheral blood mononuclear cells, obtained in the second trimester of pregnancy. The receptors here all came from a female donor in good health, enrolled as a control in a pregnancy study.

The CDR3 DNA reads as TGTGCCAGCAGCGAAAGTACAGTCCCCAGAGAGCAGTTCTTC. Translation: CASSESTVPREQFF. The chain couples TRBV11-3 to TRBJ2-1; D is uncertain. The CDR3 contains 14 residues. V lost 5 bases and J 10 bases, leaving 18 bases between the germline ends. The germline gives CDR1 SGHNT, CDR2 YENEEA.

CDR3 nucleotide sequence: TGTGCCAGCAGCTTCGCAGGGCTGGTTGCAGATACGCAGTATTTT. Its protein is CASSFAGLVADTQYF. V is TRBV7-2 and J is TRBJ2-3, with D perhaps TRBD1 (5 bases). From germline, CDR1 is SGHTA and CDR2 FQGNSA. CDR3 length: 15 amino acids. V shed 3 bases and J shed 4 bases, with 14 bases lying between them. The variable domain in full, completed from reference TRBV7-2 and TRBJ2-3, reads GAGVSQSPSNKVTEKGKDVELRCDPISGHTALYWYRQSLGQGLEFLIYFQGNSAPDKSGLPSDRFSAERTGGSVSTLTIQRTQQEDSAVYLCASSFAGLVADTQYFGPGTRLTVL.

The genes are TRBV23-1 and TRBJ2-7, with D maybe TRBD1 (5 bases). TRBV23-1 is assigned to the ORF class and has an uncertain function. There are 18 residues in the CDR3. V lost 0 bases and J 6 bases, leaving 24 bases between the germline ends. In DNA, the CDR3 is TGCGCCAGCAGTCAATCGATGCACAAGAATGGCAGGGTAAGCGAGCAGTACTTC. This translates into CASSQSMHKNGRVSEQYF.

V is TRBV7-9 and J is TRBJ2-7, with D possibly being TRBD1 (6 bases). The CDR3 spans 15 residues. CDR1 is SEHNR, CDR2 FQNEAQ, per germline (reference sequence). With 7 bases removed from V and 3 bases from J, the gap between germline ends came to 19 bases. The CDR3 spells CASNLGAAEIYEQYF. In DNA form, the CDR3 reads TGTGCCAGCAACTTGGGGGCAGCGGAGATCTACGAGCAGTACTTC.

The rearrangement links TRBV30 to TRBJ2-2, with 8 bases aligning to TRBD1. Per the germline V gene, CDR1 is GTSNPN and CDR2 is SVGIG (reference sequence). The CDR3 is made up of 15 amino acids. Unmatched junction bases numbered 8, after V lost 4 bases and J lost 4 bases. CDR3 region: CAWTGGYRGTGELFF. The CDR3 DNA follows: TGTGCCTGGACAGGGGGCTATCGAGGCACCGGGGAGCTGTTTTTT.

The rearrangement uses TRBV29-1 and TRBJ2-7; tentatively, D is TRBD1 (5 bases). The V gene's germline CDR1 is SQVTM and CDR2 ANQGSEA. This CDR3 spans 12 amino acids. Deletions cut 5 bases from V and 5 bases from J, with 13 bases between. Written as DNA, the CDR3 is TGCAGCGTTTTGGTAGGGGTGGACGAGCAGTACTTC. Translating it yields CSVLVGVDEQYF.

V is TRBV19 and J is TRBJ1-5, with D perhaps TRBD1 (6 bases). The CDR3 spans 13 residues. CDR1 is LNHDA, CDR2 SQIVND, per germline (reference sequence). Trimming took 7 bases from V and 4 from J, leaving 11 bases between them. CDR3 loop: CASIGGGNQPQHF. Written as DNA, the CDR3 is TGTGCCAGTATAGGGGGAGGGAATCAGCCCCAGCATTTT.

The chain has TRBV27 and TRBJ1-1; D is possibly TRBD1 (5 bases). This CDR3 spans 14 amino acids. Germline V gene sequence: CDR1 MNHEY, CDR2 SMNVEV (reference sequence). Trimming removed 1 base at V and 4 bases at J, with 10 bases between. The CDR3 DNA sequence: TGTGCCAGCAGTTTATACCCGGGGGGCACTGAAGCTTTCTTT. Translated: CASSLYPGGTEAFF.

The chain joins TRBV2 to TRBJ1-1; 8 positions agree with TRBD1. CDR1 SNHLY and CDR2 FYNNEI come from the germline V gene. V gave up 7 bases and J gave up 12 bases; unmatched junction bases: 10. This CDR3 is 12 amino acids long. CDR3 nucleotides: TGTGCCAGCACCCTCTCGGACAGGGAGACTTTCTTT. Amino acid sequence: CASTLSDRETFF.